This T cell receptor beta chain stems from a study of cytomegalovirus exposure and HLA in healthy donors. Study background: The platform used for the roughly 110 validation repertoires matched that of the 666 first-cohort repertoires, a later analysis reported. Study-level findings and limits: Across donors, most TCRs were seen rarely, yet some public ones were widespread. A list of more than 150 TCR beta chains associated with cytomegalovirus was given.

Sequenced by immunoSEQ multiplex PCR; TCRdb stores in-frame clones only, minus some. The sample consists of some 130,000 clones, about 80% of them appearing once. Points on this clone: Its antigen is undetermined.

The CDR3 loop spans 16 amino acids. Losses at the gene ends were 0 bases for V and 6 bases for J; bases not matched to a gene: 4. CDR1 is SGDLS and CDR2 is YYNGEE in the germline V gene. Sample: PBMCs. This receptor was taken from a man aged 30 to 45 in good health and CMV-seropositive. The genes are TRBV9 and TRBJ2-1; 12 bases are shared with TRBD2. In DNA, the CDR3 is TGTGCCAGCAGCGTAGCCCCTAGCGGGGGGGCCAATGAGCAGTTCTTC. Amino acid sequence: CASSVAPSGGANEQFF.